These 24 T cell receptor beta chains came from one sample sequenced in a study of blood T cell repertoires in COVID-19. The method was immunoSEQ multiplex PCR; TCRdb's version includes in-frame clones alone and lacks a portion of them. In the table there are tens of thousands of clones, roughly 85% of which are singletons. Sequences were obtained from peripheral blood. The receptors were gathered from a human donor in a cohort sampled during active COVID-19.

This chain uses TRBV19 with TRBJ2-7; 7 bases agree with TRBD1. The CDR3 spans 15 residues. V was pared by 4 bases and J by 3 bases, with 9 bases of the junction left unmatched. Germline CDR1 and CDR2: LNHDA and SQIVND (reference sequence). DNA for the CDR3: TGTGCCAGTAGTACCCGGACAGGTACCCTCTACGAGCAGTACTTC. Encoded protein: CASSTRTGTLYEQYF. The entire variable domain, with the rest obtained from reference TRBV19 and TRBJ2-7, is as follows: DGGITQSPKYLFRKEGQNVTLSCEQNLNHDAMYWYRQDPGQGLRLIYYSQIVNDFQKGDIAEGYSVSREKKESFPLTVTSAQKNPTAFYLCASSTRTGTLYEQYFGPGTRLTVT.

This rearrangement joins TRBV30 to TRBJ2-7; possibly TRBD2 for D (6 bases). The V and J ends lost 4 bases and 0 bases respectively, with 13 bases between them. CDR3 length equals 14 residues. Germline-derived CDR1 and CDR2 are GTSNPN and SVGIG (reference sequence). The CDR3 sequence is CAWKVPGDSYEQYF. The CDR3, as DNA: TGTGCCTGGAAGGTCCCGGGGGACTCCTACGAGCAGTACTTC.

This chain links TRBV24-1 with TRBJ2-7; no reliable D call. The V gene's germline CDR1 is KGHDR and CDR2 SFDVKD. The CDR3 extends over 11 amino acids. Trimming removed 3 bases from V and 6 bases from J, with 5 bases in between. The CDR3 DNA reads as TGTGCCACCAGTGATGGGCGCGAGCAGTACTTC. As protein: CATSDGREQYF.

This chain connects TRBV6-1 to TRBJ1-1, with D possibly matching TRBD1 (5 bases). The CDR3 runs 15 residues. CDR1 is MNHNS and CDR2 is SASEGT in the germline V gene. V was clipped by 2 bases and J by 8 bases, with 18 bases between them. DNA of the CDR3: TGTGCCAGCAGTGAATTTTTTTGGGGGGGAACCGAAGCTTTCTTT. Translation gives CASSEFFWGGTEAFF.

Only a few counts were recorded for this clone. The chain is built from TRBV7-7 and TRBJ1-3; D is unresolved. Germline V gene lookup returns CDR1 SSHAT and CDR2 FNYEAQ (reference sequence). V lost 1 base, J lost 0 bases, and 10 bases lay in between. This CDR3 has 16 amino acids. CDR3 coding DNA: TGTGCCAGCAGCTTAGGAGCCCCGAGCTCTGGAAACACCATATATTTT. This translates into CASSLGAPSSGNTIYF.

CDR3 sequence (DNA): TGTGCCAGCAGTGCCGACAGGGTTGGGCAGCCCCAGCATTTT. It codes for CASSADRVGQPQHF. This sequence joins TRBV6-2 or TRBV6-3 and TRBJ1-5, with 7 bases aligning to TRBD1. Germline assignment: CDR1 MNHEY and CDR2 SVGEGT. The CDR3 covers 14 residues. The J segment lost 7 bases and the V segment lost 5 bases, leaving 8 bases of the junction unmatched.

V usage is TRBV7-2 and J usage is TRBJ2-7, with D unclear. V dropped 2 bases and J dropped 7 bases, with 21 bases sitting between them. CDR3 size: 16 residues. CDR1 is SGHTA, CDR2 FQGNSA, per germline. CDR3 sequence (DNA): TGTGCCAGCAGCTTAAACTGGCGGCCGGCTACAAGGGAGCAGTACTTC. It specifies CASSLNWRPATREQYF.

This chain connects TRBV9 to TRBJ1-2; 10 nucleotides align to TRBD1. J lost 1 base, V lost 2 bases, and 8 bases had no gene match. The CDR3 is made up of 17 amino acids. Germline V lookup: CDR1 SGDLS, CDR2 YYNGEE. CDR3 nucleotides: TGTGCCAGCAGCGTCTCGATGGACAGGGGGTTTAACTATGGCTACACCTTC. This translates into CASSVSMDRGFNYGYTF.

The V call is TRBV5-1, the J call TRBJ1-2, with D tentatively TRBD1 (5 bases). This CDR3 is built from 14 residues. Germline loops: CDR1 SGHRS, CDR2 YFSETQ. V lost 0 bases and J lost 3, with 9 bases in between. CDR3 amino acids: CASSLVTGHYGYTF. CDR3 in DNA: TGCGCCAGCAGCTTGGTAACAGGACACTATGGCTACACCTTC. Supplemented by reference TRBV5-1 and TRBJ1-2, the full variable domain reads KAGVTQTPRYLIKTRGQQVTLSCSPISGHRSVSWYQQTPGQGLQFLFEYFSETQRNKGNFPGRFSGRQFSNSRSEMNVSTLELGDSALYLCASSLVTGHYGYTFGSGTRLTVV.

The V call is TRBV1, the J call TRBJ2-1; no DNA check was done on the table's D call, TRBD2. TRBV1 is given as a pseudogene. The CDR3 spans 15 residues. The CDR3 bases are TGCACCAGCAGCCTGGGGGGACCAGACCACAATGAGCAGTTCTTC. This gives the protein CTSSLGGPDHNEQFF.

The J gene is TRBJ1-1, the V gene TRBV7-2; D uncertain. V dropped 1 base and J dropped 6 bases, with 15 bases sitting between them. Per germline, CDR1 SGHTA and CDR2 FQGNSA. This CDR3 spans 15 amino acids. The CDR3 coding sequence is TGTGCCAGCAGCTTAGATGGCGGGTTCGGGTCTGAAGCTTTCTTT. As protein: CASSLDGGFGSEAFF.

There are a few counts of this clone. The chain links TRBV24-1 to TRBJ1-5; D is unclear. CDR3 length: 10 amino acids. Germline lookup yields CDR1 KGHDR and CDR2 SFDVKD. The V end lost 7 bases, the J end lost 6 bases, and 3 bases lay between the germline ends. The DNA of the CDR3 is TGTGCCACCAGGGCTCAGCCCCAGCATTTT. Translation: CATRAQPQHF.

The chain is built from TRBV27 and TRBJ2-1; 9 positions match TRBD2. The CDR3 extends over 20 amino acids. From germline, CDR1 is MNHEY and CDR2 SMNVEV (reference sequence). V lost 5 bases, J lost 2 bases, and 19 bases stayed unmatched. CDR3 in amino acids: CASSPRYQRSERGAYNEQFF. In DNA form, the CDR3 reads TGTGCCAGCAGTCCCCGCTACCAAAGATCTGAGCGGGGGGCCTACAATGAGCAGTTCTTC.

The chain is built from TRBV28 and TRBJ1-1, with D hard to call. The CDR3 runs to 14 residues. Germline assignment: CDR1 MDHEN and CDR2 SYDVKM. With 7 bases removed from V and 0 bases from J, the gap between germline ends came to 12 bases. CDR3 sequence reads: CASTKPPMNTEAFF. For the CDR3, the DNA is TGTGCCAGCACCAAGCCGCCCATGAACACTGAAGCTTTCTTT.

The V and J genes are TRBV11-3 and TRBJ2-7; no firm D call. The CDR3 is 16 amino acids. Germline assignment: CDR1 SGHNT and CDR2 YENEEA. With 3 bases removed from V and 5 bases from J, the gap between germline ends came to 20 bases. CDR3 DNA sequence: TGTGCCAGCAGCTTGAAGCCGGTCGGCCTCCGGGACGAGCAGTACTTC. Amino acid sequence: CASSLKPVGLRDEQYF.

This rearrangement joins TRBV20-1 to TRBJ1-2; D possibly corresponds to TRBD1 (6 bases). This CDR3 has 14 residues. CDR1 and CDR2 from the germline V gene are DFQATT and SNEGSKA (reference sequence). The V and J ends lost 3 bases and 4 bases respectively, with 15 bases between them. The CDR3, as DNA: TGCAGTGCTAGTGGGGGCCAGGGAACCTATGGCTACACCTTC. This translates into CSASGGQGTYGYTF.

This clone showed up just once. This chain joins TRBV21-1 and TRBJ2-5; the DNA was not used to check the table's D call, TRBD2. TRBV21-1 is a known pseudogene. The CDR3 loop spans 14 amino acids. The CDR3 here is CASSRREGGETQYF. CDR3 nucleotide sequence: TGTGCCAGCAGTCGACGTGAGGGTGGAGAGACCCAGTACTTC.

The V gene is TRBV29-1, the J gene TRBJ1-2; D might be TRBD1 (6 bases). With 6 bases removed from V and 8 bases from J, the gap between germline ends came to 13 bases. The CDR3 is 11 amino acids. The V gene's germline CDR1 is SQVTM and CDR2 ANQGSEA. The DNA for the CDR3 is TGCAGCGTGGGGGGGGCGGAAGGCTACACCTTC. This gives the protein CSVGGAEGYTF.

V is TRBV28 and J is TRBJ2-3, with 8 bases aligning to TRBD2. This CDR3 comprises 15 residues. In germline, CDR1 is MDHEN, CDR2 SYDVKM. V was pared by 6 bases and J by 0 bases, with 5 bases of the junction left unmatched. The CDR3 DNA follows: TGTGCCAGCAGCCCGGGGGGGGAAAGCACAGATACGCAGTATTTT. Translation gives CASSPGGESTDTQYF.

V is TRBV10-2 and J is TRBJ2-7, with 9 positions matching TRBD1. V was pared by 6 bases and J by 4 bases, with 7 bases of the junction left unmatched. The germline V gene has CDR1 WSHSY and CDR2 SAAADI. The CDR3 is 14 amino acids. The CDR3 DNA follows: TGCGCCAGCAGGGTACAGGGGGCGGTATACGAGCAGTACTTC. Translating it yields CASRVQGAVYEQYF.

The V and J genes are TRBV2 and TRBJ2-5; D might be TRBD2 (6 bases). V shed 5 bases and J shed 7 bases, with 14 bases lying between them. CDR3 size: 13 residues. CDR1 and CDR2 from the germline V gene are SNHLY and FYNNEI. Here the CDR3 DNA reads TGTGCCAGCAGTATAGCGGCCCCAGGGACCCAGTACTTC. Translation: CASSIAAPGTQYF.

V gene TRBV4-3 combines with J gene TRBJ2-1, with 7 bases matching TRBD1. V trimming: 0 bases; J trimming: 2 bases; junction bases outside the gene matches: 4. Germline-derived CDR1 and CDR2 are LGHNA and YSLEER. This CDR3 has 16 amino acids. This chain's CDR3 is CASSQDRQGPYNEQFF. As DNA, the CDR3 is TGCGCCAGCAGCCAAGATCGACAGGGCCCCTACAATGAGCAGTTCTTC.

In its sample, this clone was seen once. The CDR3 DNA is TGTGCCTGGAGTATCCCTCCGGGGACCCAGTACTTC. Protein: CAWSIPPGTQYF. The chain combines TRBV30 with TRBJ2-5; D uncertain. Per germline, CDR1 GTSNPN and CDR2 SVGIG (reference sequence). The length of the CDR3 is 12 residues. Trimming removed 2 bases at V and 7 bases at J, with 11 bases between.

The V gene is TRBV7-9, the J gene TRBJ1-2, with D perhaps matching TRBD1 (6 bases). V lost 10 bases to trimming and J lost 5 bases, with 14 bases between them. The CDR3 has 12 amino acids. Germline V gene sequence: CDR1 SEHNR, CDR2 FQNEAQ (reference sequence). This CDR3 is CATPEDSYGYTF. As DNA, the CDR3 is TGTGCCACCCCGGAGGACAGTTATGGCTACACCTTC.